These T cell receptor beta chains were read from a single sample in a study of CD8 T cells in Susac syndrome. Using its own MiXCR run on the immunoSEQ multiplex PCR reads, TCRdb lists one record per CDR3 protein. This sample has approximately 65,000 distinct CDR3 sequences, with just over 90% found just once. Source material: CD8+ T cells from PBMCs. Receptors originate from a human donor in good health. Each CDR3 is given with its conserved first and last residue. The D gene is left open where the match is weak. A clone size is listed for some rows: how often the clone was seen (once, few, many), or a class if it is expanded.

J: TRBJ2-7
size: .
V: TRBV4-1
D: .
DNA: TGCGCCAGCAGCCAACAGGGAGGTGGCTCCTACGAGCAGTACTTC
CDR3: CASSQQGGGSYEQYF

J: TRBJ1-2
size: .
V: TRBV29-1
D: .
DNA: TGCAGCGTTCTCATTACAGGCTATGGCTACACCTTC
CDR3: CSVLITGYGYTF

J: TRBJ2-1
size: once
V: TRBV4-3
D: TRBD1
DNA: TGCGCCAGCAGCCAAGGGACAGGGCCATACAATGAGCAGTTCTTC
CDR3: CASSQGTGPYNEQFF

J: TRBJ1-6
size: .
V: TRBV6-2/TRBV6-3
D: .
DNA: TGTGCCAGCAGTTACGGCCAGGGCTCACCCCTCCACTTT
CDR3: CASSYGQGSPLHF

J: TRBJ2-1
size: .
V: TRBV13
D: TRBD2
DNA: TGTGCCAGCAGTCTTGGACTAGCGGGGGGTCGATACAATGAGCAGTTCTTC
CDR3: CASSLGLAGGRYNEQFF

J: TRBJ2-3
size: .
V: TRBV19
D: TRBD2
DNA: TGTGCCAGTGGAGCTAGCGGTAGCACAGATACGCAGTATTTT
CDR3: CASGASGSTDTQYF

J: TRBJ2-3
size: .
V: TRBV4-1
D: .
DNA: TGCGCCAGCAGCCACCCGAGCGGATCCTCCACAGATACGCAGTATTTT
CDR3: CASSHPSGSSTDTQYF

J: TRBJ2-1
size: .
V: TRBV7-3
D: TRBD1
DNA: TGTGCCAGCAGCTTCCAGGGGGAACGGCAATTCTTC
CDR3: CASSFQGERQFF

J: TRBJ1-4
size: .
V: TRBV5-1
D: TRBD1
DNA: TGCGCCAGCAGCTTCAGGGGGCGCGATGAAAAACTGTTTTTT
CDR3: CASSFRGRDEKLFF

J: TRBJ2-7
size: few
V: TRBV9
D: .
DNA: TGTGCCAGCAGCGTAGGTCTTTCGGATGAATTCTACGAGCAGTACTTC
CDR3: CASSVGLSDEFYEQYF

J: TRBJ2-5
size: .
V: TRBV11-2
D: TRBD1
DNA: TGTGCCAGCAGTAGCTCGACAGGGGAACTGGGAGAGACCCAGTACTTC
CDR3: CASSSSTGELGETQYF

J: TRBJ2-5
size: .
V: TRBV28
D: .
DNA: TGTGCCACCGCTATAGGAACACGCGTCACAGTAGAACAAGAGACCCAGTACTTC
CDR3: CATAIGTRVTVEQETQYF

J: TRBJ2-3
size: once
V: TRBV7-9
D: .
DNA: TGTGCCAGCAGCTTGACACATGGGACTGACACAGATACGCAGTATTTT
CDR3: CASSLTHGTDTDTQYF

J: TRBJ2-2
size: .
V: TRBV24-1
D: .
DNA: TGTGCCACCCAGCTCATGGGGGAGCTGTTTTTT
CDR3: CATQLMGELFF

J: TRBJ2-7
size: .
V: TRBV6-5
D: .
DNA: TGTGCCAGCAGCTGGGGCCAGGGACTTGTGTTCGAGCAGTACTTC
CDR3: CASSWGQGLVFEQYF

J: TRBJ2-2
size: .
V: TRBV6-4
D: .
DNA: TGTGCCAGCAGTGACTCGATCACAGGGCCAAACACCGGGGAGCTGTTTTTT
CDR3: CASSDSITGPNTGELFF

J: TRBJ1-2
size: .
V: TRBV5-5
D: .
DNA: TGTGCCAGCACCGAAAAGAGAAACTATGGCTACACCTTC
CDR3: CASTEKRNYGYTF

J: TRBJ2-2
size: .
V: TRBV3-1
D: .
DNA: TGTGCCAGCAGCCCGGATTTGAGTGAGGGGCAAGGCGGGGAGCTGTTTTTT
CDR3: CASSPDLSEGQGGELFF

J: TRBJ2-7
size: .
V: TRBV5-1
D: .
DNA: TGCGCCAGCAGCTTGGAAGGACCCCCGTACGAGCAGTACTTC
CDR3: CASSLEGPPYEQYF

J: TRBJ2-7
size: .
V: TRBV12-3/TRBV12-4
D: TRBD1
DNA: TGTGCCAGCAGTCCCGGGACAGTTAACGAGCAGTACTTC
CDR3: CASSPGTVNEQYF

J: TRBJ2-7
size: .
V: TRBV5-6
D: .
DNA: TGTGCCAGCAGCTTGGTGGGACACACTAGCTTATACGAGCAGTACTTC
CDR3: CASSLVGHTSLYEQYF

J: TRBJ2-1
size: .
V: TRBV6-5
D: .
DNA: TGTGCCAGCAGGGGGGGGGCATACTGGGAGCAGTTCTTC
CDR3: CASRGGAYWEQFF

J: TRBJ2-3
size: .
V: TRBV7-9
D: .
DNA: TGTGCCAGCAGCGGGCGGTTGAGTATTGCAGATACGCAGTATTTT
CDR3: CASSGRLSIADTQYF

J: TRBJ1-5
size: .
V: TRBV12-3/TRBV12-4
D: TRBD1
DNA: TGTGCCAGCAGTTTCGGGCAGGGGGCTATTCAGCCCCAGCATTTT
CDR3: CASSFGQGAIQPQHF

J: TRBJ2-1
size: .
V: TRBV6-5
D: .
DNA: TGTGCCAGCACAACAGGGACCCGGAGAAATGAGCAGTTCTTC
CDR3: CASTTGTRRNEQFF

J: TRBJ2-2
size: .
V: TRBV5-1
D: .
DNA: TGCGCCAGCAGCCTGGGGCTGACCGGGGAGCTGTTTTTT
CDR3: CASSLGLTGELFF

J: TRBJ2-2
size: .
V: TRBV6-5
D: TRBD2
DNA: TGTGCCAGCAGTTTCCCCCAGACAGCGGGGGACAACACCGGGGAGCTGTTTTTT
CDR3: CASSFPQTAGDNTGELFF

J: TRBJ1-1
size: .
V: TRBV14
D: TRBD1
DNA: TGTGCCAGCGGACCTCAACTGGACAGGCGAGAAGCTTTCTTT
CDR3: CASGPQLDRREAFF

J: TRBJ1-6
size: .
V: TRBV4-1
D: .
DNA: TGCGCCAGCAGCCAAGATGAGGCAGGTTATTCACCCCTCCACTTT
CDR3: CASSQDEAGYSPLHF

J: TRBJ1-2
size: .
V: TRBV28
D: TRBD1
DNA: TGTGCCAGCAGTGGACAGGGCCATTGGAACTATGGCTACACCTTC
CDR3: CASSGQGHWNYGYTF

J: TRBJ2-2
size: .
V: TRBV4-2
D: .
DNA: TGTGCCAGCAGCCAAGAGACTGTGAACACCGGGGAGCTGTTTTTT
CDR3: CASSQETVNTGELFF

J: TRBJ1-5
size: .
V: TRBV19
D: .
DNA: TGTGCCGCCGCGCCAATGGGCCGGGATCAGCCCCAGCATTTT
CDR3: CAAAPMGRDQPQHF

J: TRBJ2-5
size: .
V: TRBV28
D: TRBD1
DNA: TGTGCCAGCAGTTTATCCTGGACAGGGCCCCTAAGGGAGACCCAGTACTTC
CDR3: CASSLSWTGPLRETQYF

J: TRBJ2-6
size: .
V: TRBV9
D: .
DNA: TGTGCCAGCAGCGTAGAGCCGGGAAGCTCTGGGGCCAACGTCCTGACTTTC
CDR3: CASSVEPGSSGANVLTF

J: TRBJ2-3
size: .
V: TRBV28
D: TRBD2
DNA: TGTGCCAGCAGTTTAAACCCCACTAGCGGACCCACAGATACGCAGTATTTT
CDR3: CASSLNPTSGPTDTQYF

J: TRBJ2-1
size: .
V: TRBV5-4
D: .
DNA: TGTGCCAGCAGCAGGGGCCCGGATCGTGAGCAGTTCTTC
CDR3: CASSRGPDREQFF

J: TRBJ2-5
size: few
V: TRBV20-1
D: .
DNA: TGCAGTGCCCTCAGCTGGGACTTCCAAGAGACCCAGTACTTC
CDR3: CSALSWDFQETQYF

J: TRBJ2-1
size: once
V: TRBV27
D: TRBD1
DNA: TGTGCCAGCAGTGGACAGGGGTCCGGCAATGAGCAGTTCTTC
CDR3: CASSGQGSGNEQFF

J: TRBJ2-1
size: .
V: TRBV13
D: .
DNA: TGTGCCAGCAGCGCTGGGGGGACGGGGTCCTACAATGAGCAGTTCTTC
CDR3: CASSAGGTGSYNEQFF

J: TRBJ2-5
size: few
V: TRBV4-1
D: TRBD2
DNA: TGCGCCAGCAGCCAAGAGGGAGGGGAGACCCAGTACTTC
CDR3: CASSQEGGETQYF

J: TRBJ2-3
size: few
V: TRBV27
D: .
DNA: TGTGCCAGCAGTTTGAAGGGGGATACGCAGTATTTT
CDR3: CASSLKGDTQYF

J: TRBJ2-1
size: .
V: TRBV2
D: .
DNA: TGTGCCGGGACAACCTACAATGAGCAGTTCTTC
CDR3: CAGTTYNEQFF

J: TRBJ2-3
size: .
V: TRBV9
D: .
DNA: TGTGCCAGCAGCGTATACGGGCAGGTGACAGATACGCAGTATTTT
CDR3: CASSVYGQVTDTQYF

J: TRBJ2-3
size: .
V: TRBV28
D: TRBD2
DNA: TGTGCCAGCAGTTTTAACCCCCTCACTAGCGGGGAGAACACAGATACGCAGTATTTT
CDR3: CASSFNPLTSGENTDTQYF

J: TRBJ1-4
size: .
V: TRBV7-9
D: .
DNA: TGTGCCAGCGGACAGCTTGCAACTAATGAAAAACTGTTTTTT
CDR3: CASGQLATNEKLFF